The 25 T cell receptor beta chains in this list originate from one sample, sequenced in a study of cytomegalovirus exposure and HLA in healthy donors (dated by TCRdb to 2015 to 2018). The method behind the library was the immunoSEQ multiplex PCR assay. The multiplex PCR relied on a mix of 60 forward primers for TCR Vbeta segments and 13 reverse primers for TCR Jbeta segments. Sourced from immuneACCESS, this table was stored by TCRdb with only in-frame sequences that have V and J called. A share of the clones is absent; for the studies checked, an unresolved V gene accounts for under half, and the remainder has no known explanation. Across this sample there are about 120,000 clones, with 15% to 17% seen only once. The ten largest account for 1.5% to 2% of the sample. Sequencing was carried out using PBMCs. The receptors stem from a woman aged 18 to 35 in good health and CMV-seronegative.

This chain connects TRBV5-1 to TRBJ2-7, with TRBD2 matching over 7 bases. J was trimmed by 7 bases and V by 5 bases; bases with no gene match: 6. Per germline, CDR1 SGHRS and CDR2 YFSETQ. The CDR3 runs 12 residues. This chain's CDR3 is CASRDDGREQYF. The DNA of the CDR3 is TGCGCCAGCAGGGATGACGGGAGGGAGCAGTACTTC.

This clone turned up a few times. CDR3 protein: CSVGQGTYQPQHF. CDR3 sequence (DNA): TGCAGCGTTGGGCAGGGTACGTATCAGCCCCAGCATTTT. The rearrangement links TRBV29-1 to TRBJ1-5, with D perhaps matching TRBD1 (5 bases). The V end was cut by 4 bases, the J end by 5 bases, with 12 bases between. Germline CDR1 SQVTM, CDR2 ANQGSEA. CDR3 length: 13 amino acids.

The table lists this clone with a few counts. The genes are TRBV4-1 and TRBJ1-3, with no clear D. Germline V lookup: CDR1 MGHRA, CDR2 YSYEKL. The CDR3 is made up of 17 amino acids. V was pared by 3 bases and J by 4 bases, with 19 bases between. This chain's CDR3 is CASSQRPPQVTGNTIYF. CDR3 coding DNA: TGCGCCAGCAGCCAGCGCCCGCCCCAGGTCACCGGAAACACCATATATTTT.

This chain links TRBV28 with TRBJ1-1, with TRBD1 as a possible D gene (5 bases). This CDR3 is built from 15 residues. Trimming removed 7 bases from V and 10 bases from J, with 25 bases in between. Germline V gene sequence: CDR1 MDHEN, CDR2 SYDVKM. CDR3 sequence (DNA): TGTGCCAGCATCCCTTATCTGGGGCCTCCCTCGGGAGCTTTCTTT. Protein product: CASIPYLGPPSGAFF.

This clone was seen a few times. The chain employs TRBV6-5 and TRBJ2-3; the D gene is possibly TRBD1 (7 bases). CDR1 is MNHEY and CDR2 is SVGAGI in the germline V gene. The CDR3 length is 15 residues. Trimming pared 10 bases from V and 5 bases from J, leaving 22 bases between. The DNA for the CDR3 is TGTGCCACCCATCAGGGGGGCGGGAAGATAGATACGCAGTATTTT. Translated, it gives CATHQGGGKIDTQYF.

This clone was counted between two and nine times. This chain uses TRBV10-3 with TRBJ2-5; TRBD1 aligns across 9 bases. Trimming at V came to 6 bases and at J to 6 bases, leaving 8 bases not matched to a gene. The CDR3 totals 14 residues. Germline V gene sequence: CDR1 ENHRY, CDR2 SYGVKD. CDR3 amino acids: CAISRDRERKTQYF. Here the CDR3 DNA reads TGTGCCATCAGCAGGGACAGGGAACGAAAGACCCAGTACTTC.

The chain is built from TRBV18 and TRBJ2-7, with D maybe TRBD2 (6 bases). Germline V gene lookup returns CDR1 KGHSH and CDR2 LQKENI. V dropped 3 bases and J dropped 6 bases, with 15 bases sitting between them. This CDR3 is built from 14 residues. The CDR3 protein is CASSPRDGMGEQYF. The CDR3 DNA reads TGTGCCAGCTCACCGCGGGACGGGATGGGCGAGCAGTACTTC.

This clone has just a few counts. This chain links TRBV12-5 with TRBJ1-2; D perhaps matches TRBD1 (5 bases). V lost 1 base, J lost 4 bases, and 10 bases lay in between. The CDR3 has 14 amino acids. The germline CDR1 and CDR2 sequences are LGHNT and FRNRAP. CDR3 DNA: TGTGCTAGTGGTTTGGAAGGGGCTGGCTATGGCTACACCTTC. Its protein is CASGLEGAGYGYTF.

This clone was recorded a few times. V is TRBV28 and J is TRBJ2-5; no clear D. V was shortened by 6 bases and J by 2 bases, with 10 bases between the two germline ends. Per germline, CDR1 MDHEN and CDR2 SYDVKM. The CDR3 contains 13 residues. The CDR3 DNA follows: TGTGCCAGCAGCCCCCCAGATCAAGAGACCCAGTACTTC. As protein: CASSPPDQETQYF.

In its sample, this clone was seen a few times. The chain uses TRBV6-6 and TRBJ2-5; D is unclear. The V and J ends lost 6 bases and 0 bases respectively, with 8 bases between them. The CDR3 has 13 residues. Germline loops: CDR1 MNHNY, CDR2 SVGAGI (reference sequence). The DNA of the CDR3 is TGTGCCAGCAGCCTACGCTACCAAGAGACCCAGTACTTC. This sequence encodes CASSLRYQETQYF.

This clone turned up a few times. The V call is TRBV29-1, the J call TRBJ2-1; the match to TRBD1 covers 11 bases. After removal of 5 bases from V and 7 bases from J, the junction contained 10 bases not matched to a gene. CDR3 length equals 15 residues. CDR1 is SQVTM and CDR2 is ANQGSEA in the germline V gene. The CDR3 DNA follows: TGCAGCGTTATACCCCAGGGACAGGGGGGGAATGAGCAGTTCTTC. Protein: CSVIPQGQGGNEQFF.

In this sample, this clone turned up a few times. V is TRBV21-1 and J is TRBJ2-7; the table's D call, TRBD2, was not checked against the DNA. TRBV21-1 is marked as a pseudogene. The CDR3 has 17 residues. CDR3 DNA sequence: TGTGCCAGCAGCAAATTGGAGCGGGGGGCGCGATCCTACGAGCAGTACTTC. Encoded protein: CASSKLERGARSYEQYF.

A few counts support this clone. V is TRBV2 and J is TRBJ1-3; 8 bases agree with TRBD1. The germline CDR1 and CDR2 sequences are SNHLY and FYNNEI. The CDR3 spans 15 residues. V lost 6 bases to trimming and J lost 0 bases; unmatched junction nucleotides: 4. This CDR3 is CASRTGQGSGNTIYF. The CDR3 coding sequence is TGTGCCAGCAGGACTGGACAGGGCTCTGGAAACACCATATATTTT.

The V gene is TRBV30, the J gene TRBJ2-2, with 8 bases fitting TRBD2. The CDR3 spans 14 residues. CDR1 and CDR2 (germline): GTSNPN, SVGIG (reference sequence). The V segment lost 8 bases and the J segment 7 bases; nucleotides outside the gene matches: 12. The CDR3 DNA reads as TGTGCCGGAAACAAGGGACTAGGTGGCGGGGAGCTGTTTTTT. It codes for CAGNKGLGGGELFF.

This clone showed up just a few times. The chain uses TRBV9 and TRBJ2-5; D is perhaps TRBD1 (5 bases). V was shortened by 6 bases and J by 1 base, with 16 bases between the two germline ends. The germline V gene has CDR1 SGDLS and CDR2 YYNGEE. The CDR3 has 15 residues. For the CDR3, the DNA is TGTGCCAGCACCAAATCGACAGTCCCCCAAGAGACCCAGTACTTC. It encodes CASTKSTVPQETQYF.

This clone came up a few times. At the DNA level, this CDR3 is encoded by other sequences in the same sample as well. V usage is TRBV7-9 and J usage is TRBJ1-1; 7 bases are a match to TRBD1. Trimming at V came to 0 bases and at J to 5 bases, leaving 3 bases not matched to a gene. The CDR3 sequence is 14 residues long. The germline V gene encodes CDR1 SEHNR and CDR2 FQNEAQ (reference sequence). CDR3 protein: CASSLAGGRTEAFF. The CDR3 DNA reads TGTGCCAGCAGCTTAGCAGGGGGCAGAACTGAAGCTTTCTTT.

J is TRBJ2-7 and V is TRBV29-1, with D perhaps TRBD2 (6 bases). This CDR3 is 13 amino acids long. V was cut by 5 bases and J by 6 bases, with 17 bases left in between. Germline V gene lookup returns CDR1 SQVTM and CDR2 ANQGSEA. The CDR3, as DNA: TGCAGCGTTCCGGGACTGGGGCTAGGCGAGCAGTACTTC. The encoded protein is CSVPGLGLGEQYF.

This clone has a handful of counts. The chain employs TRBV9 and TRBJ1-2; D ambiguous. CDR1 SGDLS and CDR2 YYNGEE come from the germline V gene. This CDR3 is built from 16 residues. With 4 bases removed from V and 5 bases from J, the gap between germline ends came to 21 bases. The CDR3 sequence is CASSTRDDLPGYGYTF. CDR3 bases: TGTGCCAGCAGCACCCGCGACGACCTCCCGGGATATGGCTACACCTTC.

This clone was counted a few times. V usage is TRBV5-1 and J usage is TRBJ2-2; D remains unclear. CDR3 length: 13 residues. V was pared by 5 bases and J by 1 base, with 6 bases between. Germline CDR1 reads SGHRS; CDR2 reads YFSETQ. CDR3 sequence: CASSFGNTGELFF. CDR3 DNA: TGCGCCAGCAGTTTCGGGAACACCGGGGAGCTGTTTTTT.

This clone has only a few counts. V is TRBV2 and J is TRBJ2-1; 7 bases agree with TRBD1. Germline CDR1 and CDR2: SNHLY and FYNNEI. The CDR3 length is 13 residues. Germline trimming cut 6 bases from V and 6 bases from J; bases unmatched to any gene: 5. DNA of the CDR3: TGTGCCAGCAGAGAGACAGGGCCCAATGAGCAGTTCTTC. Translation: CASRETGPNEQFF.

This clone appeared a few times. The rearrangement links TRBV2 to TRBJ2-7; tentative D call: TRBD2 (5 bases). Germline lookup yields CDR1 SNHLY and CDR2 FYNNEI. V lost 6 bases, J lost 0 bases, and 15 bases lay in between. This CDR3 is built from 15 residues. In nucleotides, the CDR3 is TGTGCCAGCAGCCACCCGGGATTAAGCTCCTACGAGCAGTACTTC. This encodes CASSHPGLSSYEQYF.

This clone was counted between two and nine times. The rearrangement links TRBV15 to TRBJ1-3, with D perhaps matching TRBD1 (6 bases). Trimming shortened V by 3 bases and J by 3 bases, and 12 bases separated the two germline ends. The CDR3 is made up of 15 amino acids. CDR1 is LNHNV and CDR2 is YYDKDF in the germline V gene (reference sequence). The CDR3 protein is CATSSKGGYGNTIYF. CDR3 nucleotide sequence: TGTGCCACCAGCAGCAAGGGGGGGTATGGAAACACCATATATTTT.

This clone was counted a few times. CDR3 protein: CASSLAAGEETQYF. In DNA, the CDR3 is TGTGCCAGCAGCTTGGCCGCGGGAGAGGAGACCCAGTACTTC. This chain links TRBV5-6 with TRBJ2-5; 7 bases fit TRBD2. This CDR3 has 14 amino acids. Germline V gives CDR1 SGHDT, CDR2 YYEEEE. V shed 0 bases, J shed 5 bases, and the junction held 4 bases outside the gene matches.

This clone was detected a few times. V gene TRBV7-9 combines with J gene TRBJ2-1; weak D call: TRBD2 (5 bases). CDR3 size: 13 residues. Germline V CDR1 and CDR2: SEHNR, FQNEAQ (reference sequence). V lost 6 bases and J lost 3, with 9 bases in between. The DNA of the CDR3 is TGTGCCAGCAGTAACGGGATCTACAATGAGCAGTTCTTC. Amino acid sequence: CASSNGIYNEQFF.

There are a few counts of this clone. V gene TRBV4-2 combines with J gene TRBJ1-4; D not resolved. V was shortened by 1 base and J by 7 bases, with 22 bases between the two germline ends. Looked up from germline, CDR1 is LGHNA and CDR2 is YNFKEQ. CDR3 length equals 18 residues. The CDR3 nucleotides read TGTGCCAGCAGCCAAGGGAGGCGGGCCAGCCCTATGGGTGAAAAACTGTTTTTT. Translating gives CASSQGRRASPMGEKLFF.